A single sample gave rise to the 22 T cell receptor beta chains below, sequenced in a study of T cell responses to AZD1222 COVID-19 vaccine. Measured with immunoSEQ multiplex PCR; TCRdb has only the in-frame clones, and not every one. This table has 200,000 to 250,000 clones, roughly 91% appearing once. Sample: peripheral blood, taken on day 0 of MenACWY control vaccination. Every receptor here comes from an adult in good health.

The DNA of the CDR3 is TGTGCCACCAGCAGTGGTCAAGAGACCCAGTACTTC. It yields the protein CATSSGQETQYF. The chain has TRBV15 and TRBJ2-5; D remains ambiguous. Trimming shortened V by 3 bases and J by 2 bases, and 4 bases separated the two germline ends. CDR3 length equals 12 residues. Germline values: CDR1 LNHNV, CDR2 YYDKDF (reference sequence).

This rearrangement joins TRBV4-3 to TRBJ1-2; the match to TRBD1 covers 7 bases. Germline CDR1 LGHNA, CDR2 YSLEER. This CDR3 is built from 15 residues. Trimming cost V 1 base and J 5 bases; bases outside gene matches: 7. CDR3 loop: CASSQAPTGRYGYTF. For the CDR3, the DNA is TGCGCCAGCAGCCAAGCACCGACAGGGAGGTATGGCTACACCTTC.

This sequence joins TRBV5-1 and TRBJ2-3; 7 positions match TRBD1. Trimming removed 5 bases from V and 6 bases from J; junction bases left unmatched: 15. The CDR3 totals 16 residues. Germline V CDR1 and CDR2: SGHRS, YFSETQ. This CDR3 reads CASRLRTGTRGDTQYF. The CDR3 nucleotides read TGCGCCAGCAGGCTACGGACAGGCACGAGGGGGGATACGCAGTATTTT.

This chain joins TRBV3-1 (or the pseudogene TRBV3-2) and TRBJ2-1; 14 bases are shared with TRBD2. The CDR3 spans 22 residues. V gave up 1 base and J gave up 6 bases; unmatched junction bases: 20. Germline loops: CDR1 LGHDT, CDR2 YNNKEL (reference sequence). CDR3 in DNA: TGTGCCAGCAGCCAAGTAGCGGCGCGACTAGCGGGGGGGATCAGATCAAGCAATGAGCAGTTCTTC. It yields the protein CASSQVAARLAGGIRSSNEQFF.

J is TRBJ2-1 and V is TRBV3-1 (or the pseudogene TRBV3-2), with 11 bases that match TRBD2. This CDR3 has 15 amino acids. V lost 2 bases and J lost 8; bases outside the gene matches: 5. The germline V gene has CDR1 LGHDT and CDR2 YNNKEL (reference sequence). The CDR3 DNA sequence: TGTGCCAGCAGCCAACGGCTAGCGGGGGGTTATGAGCAGTTCTTC. Translating it yields CASSQRLAGGYEQFF.

The rearrangement joins TRBV9 to TRBJ1-1; no definite D call. Germline V gene sequence: CDR1 SGDLS, CDR2 YYNGEE. Trimming took off 0 bases at V and 5 bases at J, with 11 bases between the two ends. This CDR3 comprises 14 residues. This CDR3 reads CASSVESGGTEAFF. CDR3 in DNA: TGTGCCAGCAGCGTAGAATCCGGTGGGACTGAAGCTTTCTTT.

The V gene is TRBV6-1, the J gene TRBJ1-5; D not resolved. Germline values: CDR1 MNHNS, CDR2 SASEGT. V dropped 0 bases and J dropped 6 bases, with 6 bases sitting between them. The CDR3 covers 13 residues. The CDR3 coding sequence is TGTGCCAGCAGTGAAGCGAAGCGTCAGCCCCAGCATTTT. It encodes CASSEAKRQPQHF.

The V and J genes are TRBV11-2 and TRBJ1-2; D is ambiguous. The CDR3 is 14 amino acids. In germline, CDR1 is SGHAT, CDR2 FQNNGV. V was cut by 4 bases and J by 7 bases, with 16 bases left in between. CDR3 region: CASSSTAGYGGYTF. The DNA of the CDR3 is TGTGCCAGCAGCTCAACAGCGGGCTACGGTGGCTACACCTTC.

V gene TRBV19 combines with J gene TRBJ1-2, with TRBD1 matching 12 bases. The CDR3 has 16 amino acids. The germline CDR1 and CDR2 sequences are LNHDA and SQIVND (reference sequence). Trimming at V came to 5 bases and at J to 4 bases, leaving 8 bases not matched to a gene. CDR3 in DNA: TGTGCCAGTAGTGAACGAGGGACAGGGGGCTTCTATGGCTACACCTTC. Encoded protein: CASSERGTGGFYGYTF.

In this sample, this clone turned up a few times. The V and J genes are TRBV2 and TRBJ1-5, with no clear D. The CDR3 has 14 amino acids. Trimming took 3 bases from V and 8 from J, leaving 14 bases between them. Germline CDR1 SNHLY, CDR2 FYNNEI. DNA of the CDR3: TGTGCCAGCAGTGATCGGGGTGTCGGGGAGCCCCAGCATTTT. It specifies CASSDRGVGEPQHF.

This chain's CDR3 is CASSLGYRVPQAFF. The CDR3 DNA follows: TGTGCCAGCAGCCTTGGGTACAGGGTCCCTCAAGCTTTCTTT. This chain links TRBV6-5 with TRBJ1-1, with D possibly being TRBD1 (6 bases). The CDR3 is 14 residues long. Trimming cost V 6 bases and J 9 bases, with 20 bases left between them. Per germline, CDR1 MNHEY and CDR2 SVGAGI.

Regarding this clone: The identical CDR3 is also encoded by other nucleotide sequences in the sample. The chain uses TRBV6-5 and TRBJ1-5; D is unresolved. Between the trimmed V and J ends, which lost 0 bases and 4 bases, there was a span of 7 bases. Germline CDR1 reads MNHEY; CDR2 reads SVGAGI. The CDR3 spans 14 residues. CDR3 loop: CASSYSGGNQPQHF. DNA of the CDR3: TGTGCCAGCAGTTACTCAGGCGGGAATCAGCCCCAGCATTTT.

This chain joins TRBV5-8 and TRBJ1-6, with no clear D. Per the germline V gene, CDR1 is SGHTS and CDR2 is YDEGEE. Deletions cut 0 bases from V and 9 bases from J, with 4 bases between. The CDR3 spans 12 residues. CDR3 bases: TGTGCCAGCAGCTTGGAACCTTCACCCCTCCACTTT. It encodes CASSLEPSPLHF.

The chain has TRBV18 and TRBJ1-2; 7 bases are a match to TRBD1. The trim removed 3 bases at V and 4 bases at J, leaving 8 bases unmatched. Germline V lookup: CDR1 KGHSH, CDR2 LQKENI. The CDR3 contains 15 residues. CDR3 sequence reads: CASSPSTNRGYGYTF. Written as DNA, the CDR3 is TGTGCCAGCTCACCTAGTACGAACAGGGGCTATGGCTACACCTTC.

CDR3 region: CAISDSGSSYNEQFF. The CDR3 DNA is TGTGCCATCAGTGATTCCGGGAGCTCCTACAATGAGCAGTTCTTC. The chain uses TRBV10-3 and TRBJ2-1; D perhaps matches TRBD2 (6 bases). The germline V gene encodes CDR1 ENHRY and CDR2 SYGVKD. CDR3 length: 15 amino acids. V lost 3 bases to trimming and J lost 0 bases, with 9 bases between them.

This sequence joins TRBV24-1 and TRBJ2-1; 8 bases map to TRBD1. The V gene end was trimmed by 5 bases and the J gene end by 8 bases; junction bases not matched to a gene: 13. The CDR3 runs 16 residues. Germline CDR1 is KGHDR and CDR2 is SFDVKD. This CDR3 reads CATSGPGTGMGDEQFF. CDR3 coding DNA: TGTGCCACCAGTGGGCCTGGGACAGGCATGGGAGATGAGCAGTTCTTC.

V usage is TRBV5-1 and J usage is TRBJ2-3, with D possibly matching TRBD2 (6 bases). The length of the CDR3 is 16 residues. Trimming took off 3 bases at V and 3 bases at J, with 17 bases between the two ends. Germline CDR1 reads SGHRS; CDR2 reads YFSETQ. CDR3 nucleotide sequence: TGCGCCAGCAGCTCGGACGGTCTCCGGGGGACAGATACGCAGTATTTT. Translation gives CASSSDGLRGTDTQYF.

The chain combines TRBV6-5 with TRBJ2-7; D gene ambiguous. The ends were cut back, 6 bases at V and 6 bases at J, with 21 bases in the middle. Germline CDR1 reads MNHEY; CDR2 reads SVGAGI. This CDR3 has 15 residues. CDR3 loop: CASSLPGGIGSEQYF. In DNA form, the CDR3 reads TGTGCCAGCAGCCTCCCCGGTGGGATAGGCAGCGAGCAGTACTTC.

The V gene is TRBV4-2, the J gene TRBJ1-3; maybe TRBD1 (5 bases). The germline gives CDR1 LGHNA, CDR2 YNFKEQ. The V and J ends lost 1 base and 0 bases respectively, with 16 bases between them. This CDR3 has 18 amino acids. Here the CDR3 reads CASSQGLGPLRSGNTIYF. The CDR3 coding sequence is TGTGCCAGCAGCCAAGGCCTGGGACCTCTTCGCTCTGGAAACACCATATATTTT.

The genes are TRBV3-1 (or the pseudogene TRBV3-2) and TRBJ2-7; D gene ambiguous. V was clipped by 5 bases and J by 3 bases, with 5 bases between them. The germline CDR1 and CDR2 sequences are LGHDT and YNNKEL (reference sequence). This CDR3 has 11 amino acids. CDR3 coding DNA: TGTGCCAGCAGCGGATTCTACGAGCAGTACTTC. Its protein product is CASSGFYEQYF.

DNA for the CDR3: TGCGCCAGCAGCCCAGGACAGGGGCCTCCAACCTACGAGCAGTACTTC. This gives the protein CASSPGQGPPTYEQYF. V and J are TRBV4-1 and TRBJ2-7; 9 bases are shared with TRBD1. CDR1 is MGHRA, CDR2 YSYEKL, per germline. The CDR3 is 16 residues long. Unmatched junction bases numbered 9, after V lost 4 bases and J lost 2 bases.

The chain is built from TRBV11-2 and TRBJ1-6; 8 bases line up with TRBD1. Trimming took 6 bases from V and 13 from J; bases not matched to a gene: 5. Germline-derived CDR1 and CDR2 are SGHAT and FQNNGV. This CDR3 is built from 12 residues. The CDR3 DNA reads as TGTGCCAGCAGACGACAGGGGTATCCCCTCCACTTT. It yields the protein CASRRQGYPLHF.